A selection of T cell receptor beta chains follows, all from one sample in a study of blood T cell repertoires in COVID-19. Sequenced by immunoSEQ multiplex PCR; TCRdb stores in-frame clones only, minus some. In the table there are roughly 200,000 clones, more than 75% of which are singletons. The sample taken for sequencing was peripheral blood. These receptor sequences come from a man aged 55 to 70 with acute or convalescent COVID-19. Each CDR3 is given with its conserved first and last residue. The order of the fields is V gene, J gene, CDR3 length, CDR3 protein.

V gene: TRBV6-4; J gene: TRBJ1-1; CDR3 length: 14; CDR3 protein: CASSEGTGGTEAFF
V gene: TRBV5-1; J gene: TRBJ1-4; CDR3 length: 15; CDR3 protein: CASSWRQGGNEKLFF
V gene: TRBV18; J gene: TRBJ1-4; CDR3 length: 15; CDR3 protein: CASSPPSSQGEKLFF
V gene: TRBV7-6; J gene: TRBJ2-2; CDR3 length: 16; CDR3 protein: CASSSTGLQNTGELFF
V gene: TRBV6-2/TRBV6-3; J gene: TRBJ1-1; CDR3 length: 17; CDR3 protein: CASSYSGVVSLNTEAFF
V gene: TRBV7-8; J gene: TRBJ2-1; CDR3 length: 17; CDR3 protein: CASSLRAVAPQGNEQFF
V gene: TRBV19; J gene: TRBJ2-3; CDR3 length: 19; CDR3 protein: CASSISTGGGAASTDTQYF
V gene: TRBV6-6; J gene: TRBJ1-1; CDR3 length: 10; CDR3 protein: CASSDYEAFF
V gene: TRBV28; J gene: TRBJ1-1; CDR3 length: 14; CDR3 protein: CASSPSVRGTEAFF
V gene: TRBV5-6; J gene: TRBJ2-1; CDR3 length: 15; CDR3 protein: CASSSDRGLGNEQFF
V gene: TRBV7-8; J gene: TRBJ1-1; CDR3 length: 16; CDR3 protein: CASSLRQGAWDTEAFF
V gene: TRBV28; J gene: TRBJ2-2; CDR3 length: 16; CDR3 protein: CASSLSMGLYTGELFF
V gene: TRBV12-5; J gene: TRBJ2-1; CDR3 length: 15; CDR3 protein: CASGLGPGLHNEQFF
V gene: TRBV2; J gene: TRBJ1-1; CDR3 length: 13; CDR3 protein: CASSEGWYTEAFF
V gene: TRBV5-4; J gene: TRBJ2-3; CDR3 length: 14; CDR3 protein: CASSTGSSTDTQYF
V gene: TRBV6-5; J gene: TRBJ1-3; CDR3 length: 15; CDR3 protein: CATARSTGAGNTIYF
V gene: TRBV5-1; J gene: TRBJ1-6; CDR3 length: 15; CDR3 protein: CASSLARGQGSPLHF
V gene: TRBV18; J gene: TRBJ2-3; CDR3 length: 14; CDR3 protein: CASSQNYGTDTQYF
V gene: TRBV4-3; J gene: TRBJ2-4; CDR3 length: 16; CDR3 protein: CASSQTPGTGSTIQYF
V gene: TRBV5-1; J gene: TRBJ2-5; CDR3 length: 15; CDR3 protein: CASSLRGLVAETQYF
V gene: TRBV7-9; J gene: TRBJ1-4; CDR3 length: 18; CDR3 protein: CASSAPGQAFATNEKLFF
V gene: TRBV3-1/TRBV3-2; J gene: TRBJ2-3; CDR3 length: 14; CDR3 protein: CASSQDPGTYTQYF
V gene: TRBV5-5; J gene: TRBJ2-2; CDR3 length: 14; CDR3 protein: CASLPAGVTGELFF
V gene: TRBV19; J gene: TRBJ1-6; CDR3 length: 15; CDR3 protein: CASSMNRGNGSPLHF
V gene: TRBV15; J gene: TRBJ1-1; CDR3 length: 13; CDR3 protein: CATSRDSGTEAFF
V gene: TRBV13; J gene: TRBJ1-3; CDR3 length: 13; CDR3 protein: CASRRPGGNTIYF
V gene: TRBV28; J gene: TRBJ1-1; CDR3 length: 15; CDR3 protein: CASSSISDRNTEAFF
V gene: TRBV27; J gene: TRBJ1-2; CDR3 length: 15; CDR3 protein: CASSTGFPGLSGYTF
V gene: TRBV7-9; J gene: TRBJ1-1; CDR3 length: 14; CDR3 protein: CASSRDRPNTEAFF
V gene: TRBV7-8; J gene: TRBJ2-1; CDR3 length: 17; CDR3 protein: CASSLYGQGTSYNEQFF
V gene: TRBV7-2; J gene: TRBJ1-5; CDR3 length: 14; CDR3 protein: CASSLEVGVQPQHF
V gene: TRBV6-5; J gene: TRBJ1-1; CDR3 length: 14; CDR3 protein: CASSPGQAGTEAFF
V gene: TRBV9; J gene: TRBJ2-1; CDR3 length: 18; CDR3 protein: CASSVATGSGGKYNEQFF
V gene: TRBV12-3/TRBV12-4; J gene: TRBJ1-1; CDR3 length: 13; CDR3 protein: CASSLIRRTEAFF
V gene: TRBV9; J gene: TRBJ2-2; CDR3 length: 16; CDR3 protein: CASSPHSGGSTGELFF
V gene: TRBV4-1; J gene: TRBJ2-3; CDR3 length: 18; CDR3 protein: CASSQDSLAGGLGDTQYF
V gene: TRBV18; J gene: TRBJ2-2; CDR3 length: 16; CDR3 protein: CASSPVRTGDTGELFF
V gene: TRBV27; J gene: TRBJ1-5; CDR3 length: 14; CDR3 protein: CASSYDSRNQPQHF
V gene: TRBV6-6; J gene: TRBJ1-5; CDR3 length: 16; CDR3 protein: CASSRTGTANDQPQHF
V gene: TRBV5-1; J gene: TRBJ2-3; CDR3 length: 14; CDR3 protein: CASSSSGGTDTQYF
V gene: TRBV19; J gene: TRBJ1-1; CDR3 length: 13; CDR3 protein: CASTWQGYTEAFF
V gene: TRBV2; J gene: TRBJ1-4; CDR3 length: 19; CDR3 protein: CASSRPAGQVGVTNEKLFF
V gene: TRBV11-3; J gene: TRBJ1-6; CDR3 length: 13; CDR3 protein: CASSFRGESPLHF
V gene: TRBV5-4; J gene: TRBJ1-4; CDR3 length: 14; CDR3 protein: CASSRGGRDEKLFF
V gene: TRBV3-1/TRBV3-2; J gene: TRBJ1-2; CDR3 length: 12; CDR3 protein: CASSRGDYGYTF
V gene: TRBV7-2; J gene: TRBJ1-2; CDR3 length: 16; CDR3 protein: CASSFLSRAINYGYTF